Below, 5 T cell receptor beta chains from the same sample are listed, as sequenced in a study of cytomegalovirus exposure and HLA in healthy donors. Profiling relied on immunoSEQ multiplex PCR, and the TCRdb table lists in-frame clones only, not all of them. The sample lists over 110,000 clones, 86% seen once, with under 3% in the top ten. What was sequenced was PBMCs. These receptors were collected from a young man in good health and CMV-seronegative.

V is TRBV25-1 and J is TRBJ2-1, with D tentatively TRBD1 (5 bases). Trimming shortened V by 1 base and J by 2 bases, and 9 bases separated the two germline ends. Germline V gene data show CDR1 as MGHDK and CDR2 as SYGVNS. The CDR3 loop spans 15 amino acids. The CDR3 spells CASSELSGTYNEQFF. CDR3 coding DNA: TGTGCCAGCAGTGAATTATCAGGGACCTACAATGAGCAGTTCTTC.

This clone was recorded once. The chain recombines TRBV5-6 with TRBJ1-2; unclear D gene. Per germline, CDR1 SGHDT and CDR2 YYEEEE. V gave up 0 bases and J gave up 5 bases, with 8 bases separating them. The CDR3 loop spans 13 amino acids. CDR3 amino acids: CASSLGSGYGYTF. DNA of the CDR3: TGTGCCAGCAGCTTGGGCAGTGGTTATGGCTACACCTTC. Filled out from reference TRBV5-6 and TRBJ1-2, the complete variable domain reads DAGVTQSPTHLIKTRGQQVTLRCSPKSGHDTVSWYQQALGQGPQFIFQYYEEEERQRGNFPDRFSGHQFPNYSSELNVNALLLGDSALYLCASSLGSGYGYTFGSGTRLTVV.

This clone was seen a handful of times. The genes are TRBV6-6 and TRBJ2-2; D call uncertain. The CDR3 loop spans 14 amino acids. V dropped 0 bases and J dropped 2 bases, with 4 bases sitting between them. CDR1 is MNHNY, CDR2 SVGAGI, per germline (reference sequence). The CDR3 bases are TGTGCCAGCAGTTACTCCCTTAACACCGGGGAGCTGTTTTTT. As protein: CASSYSLNTGELFF.

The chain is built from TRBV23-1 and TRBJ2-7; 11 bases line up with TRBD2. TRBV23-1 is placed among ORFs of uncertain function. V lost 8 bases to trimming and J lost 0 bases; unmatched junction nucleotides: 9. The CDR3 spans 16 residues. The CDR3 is CASWLAGGLSSYEQYF. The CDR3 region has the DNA TGCGCCAGCTGGCTAGCGGGGGGACTGAGCTCCTACGAGCAGTACTTC.

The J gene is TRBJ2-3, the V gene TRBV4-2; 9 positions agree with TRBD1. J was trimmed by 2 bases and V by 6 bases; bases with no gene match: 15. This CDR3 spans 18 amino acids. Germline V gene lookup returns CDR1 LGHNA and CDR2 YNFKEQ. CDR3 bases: TGTGCCAGCAGTCCTGGTCCGGGACAGGGAAAATTCACAGATACGCAGTATTTT. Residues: CASSPGPGQGKFTDTQYF.